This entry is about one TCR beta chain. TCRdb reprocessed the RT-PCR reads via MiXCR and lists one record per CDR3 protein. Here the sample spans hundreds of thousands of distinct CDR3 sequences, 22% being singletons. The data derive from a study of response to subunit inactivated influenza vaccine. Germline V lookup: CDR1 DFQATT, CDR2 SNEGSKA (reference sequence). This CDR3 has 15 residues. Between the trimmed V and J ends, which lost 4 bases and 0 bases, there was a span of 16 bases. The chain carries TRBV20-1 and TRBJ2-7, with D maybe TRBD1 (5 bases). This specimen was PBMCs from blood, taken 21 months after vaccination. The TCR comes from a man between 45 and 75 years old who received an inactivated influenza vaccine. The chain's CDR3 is CSAKGLLLSSYEQYF. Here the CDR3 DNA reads TGCAGTGCTAAGGGGCTACTACTTAGCTCCTACGAGCAGTACTTC.